This TCR beta chain was identified during a study of regulatory T cells in long-lasting Graves disease. The study's findings and limits: Relative to new patients (roughly 1,000), persistent patients exhibited greater sharing of public clonotypes (approximately 2,800).

V lost 2 bases, J lost 5 bases, and 0 bases lay in between. Germline values: CDR1 MNHEY, CDR2 SVGAGI. This CDR3 is built from 10 residues. This clonotype has only a few counts. Its target is unknown. Regarding time point: newly diagnosed GD, antithyroid drugs for less than 3 months. Construction of the TCR library relied on RNA isolated from PBMCs. Investigators prepared the TCR beta libraries by applying iRepertoire HTBI primers and Arm-PCR of CDR3 regions. MiXCR, applied by TCRdb to the multiplex PCR reads, yields one record per CDR3 protein. The top ten hold approximately 15% of the sample, which has 350,000 to 500,000 distinct CDR3 sequences, 13% to 15% seen once. The data also belong to a second study, concerning T cells in Graves' hyperthyroidism and ophthalmopathy.

The chain combines TRBV6-5 with TRBJ1-1; D is undetermined. Material: peripheral blood mononuclear cells (PBMCs), obtained at new diagnosis, from a patient treated with antithyroid drugs. The source of this sequence is a woman in her forties or fifties with Graves disease. This CDR3 reads CASSYTEAFF. Written as DNA, the CDR3 is TGTGCCAGCAGTTACACTGAAGCTTTCTTT.